This T cell receptor (beta chain) comes out of a study of T cells in Graves' hyperthyroidism and ophthalmopathy. Study in general: Blood from the periphery was taken at initial diagnosis, before any treatment.

In its sample, this clonotype was seen many times. The germline gives CDR1 SGHTA, CDR2 FQGNSA. The CDR3 sequence is 15 residues long. With V trimmed by 3 bases and J by 2 bases, 6 bases remained unmatched. The study defined stable Graves' hyperthyroidism as no ophthalmopathy progression within 18 months. Based on clinical symptoms, serum thyroxine and TRAb, thyroid ultrasound and orbital computed tomography, diagnoses were reached. The CDR3 regions of TCR beta were amplified from RNA transcripts. The TCR CDR3 first-round RT-PCR relied on the HTBI primer set. TCRdb passed the multiplex PCR reads through MiXCR, listing each CDR3 protein once. The profile shows 300,000 to 450,000 distinct CDR3 sequences, 14% to 15% of them singletons.

Specimen: blood. This clonotype was obtained from a woman in her twenties or thirties with Graves' hyperthyroidism. The chain employs TRBV7-2 and TRBJ2-7, with 8 positions matching TRBD1. CDR3 protein: CASSFRTGNPYEQYF. The CDR3 DNA is TGTGCCAGCAGCTTCCGGACAGGGAATCCCTACGAGCAGTACTTC.